The rows below give T cell receptor beta chains drawn from one sample of a study of blood T cells in healthy people across ages. TCRdb ran MiXCR on the 5' RACE reads and lists one entry per CDR3 protein. The sample has 800,000 to 950,000 distinct CDR3 sequences; about 28% are singletons. The sample was also reused in another study, on T cells of mothers and their children.

Sequenced sample: blood. The source is a woman aged 40 to 49 in good health. Each CDR3 is given with its conserved first and last residue. The D gene is left open where the match is weak. The size field is filled for only some rows; it gives once, few, many or a size class.

j_gene | d_gene | abundance | v_gene | CDR3aa | CDR3nt
TRBJ2-7 | TRBD2 | few | TRBV28 | CASSFPGGGGDYEQYF | TGTGCCAGCAGTTTCCCGGGGGGCGGGGGGGACTACGAGCAGTACTTC
TRBJ2-7 | NA | many | TRBV7-9 | CASSLGAVSYEQYF | TGTGCCAGCAGCTTAGGGGCAGTCTCCTACGAGCAGTACTTC
TRBJ1-1 | TRBD1 | few | TRBV30 | CAWSKVGTGIEAFF | TGTGCCTGGAGTAAAGTGGGGACAGGGATTGAAGCTTTCTTT
TRBJ2-3 | NA | NA | TRBV28 | CASSAFSAGDTQYF | TGTGCCAGCAGCGCGTTCAGCGCGGGAGATACGCAGTATTTT
TRBJ2-5 | TRBD2 | NA | TRBV5-1 | CASSRGAGDQETQYF | TGCGCCAGCAGCCGAGGGGCGGGGGATCAAGAGACCCAGTACTTC
TRBJ2-7 | TRBD1 | many | TRBV28 | CASSGTALHEQYF | TGTGCCAGCAGTGGGACAGCACTTCACGAGCAGTACTTC
TRBJ2-1 | NA | many | TRBV3-1 | CASSQVHEQFF | TGTGCCAGCAGCCAAGTACATGAGCAGTTCTTC
TRBJ2-3 | TRBD2 | NA | TRBV7-9 | CASSHGLAGFTDTQYF | TGTGCCAGCAGCCACGGACTAGCGGGATTCACAGATACGCAGTATTTT
TRBJ2-5 | NA | NA | TRBV20-1 | CSARDAGLRAQYF | TGCAGTGCTAGAGACGCAGGTCTGCGGGCCCAGTACTTC
TRBJ2-6 | NA | many | TRBV29-1 | CSVLHQGSGANVLTF | TGCAGCGTGCTTCACCAGGGCTCTGGGGCCAACGTCCTGACTTTC
TRBJ1-1 | NA | NA | TRBV7-9 | CASRNVGPEAFF | TGTGCCAGCAGAAACGTGGGGCCCGAAGCTTTCTTT
TRBJ2-7 | NA | few | TRBV9 | CASSDGTEPYEQYF | TGTGCCAGCAGCGACGGGACGGAGCCCTACGAGCAGTACTTC
TRBJ1-6 | NA | NA | TRBV27 | CASSTRDTLSSPLHF | TGTGCCAGCAGTACCCGGGACACCTTAAGTTCACCCCTCCACTTT
TRBJ1-1 | TRBD1 | NA | TRBV5-1 | CASSFVGTVNTEAFF | TGCGCCAGCAGCTTTGTGGGGACAGTGAACACTGAAGCTTTCTTT
TRBJ1-3 | NA | few | TRBV20-1 | CSAPSRVSGGNTIYF | TGCAGTGCCCCCTCCCGGGTTTCGGGTGGAAACACCATATATTTT
TRBJ1-6 | NA | NA | TRBV28 | CASSPRTPRSPYNSPLHF | TGTGCCAGCAGTCCTAGGACACCCAGGAGTCCCTATAATTCACCCCTCCACTTT
TRBJ2-2 | NA | NA | TRBV7-8 | CASSFGARDTGELFF | TGTGCCAGCAGCTTTGGGGCCAGGGACACCGGGGAGCTGTTTTTT
TRBJ2-1 | TRBD2 | many | TRBV28 | CASSSASGGFYNEQFF | TGTGCCAGCAGTTCTGCTAGCGGGGGCTTCTACAATGAGCAGTTCTTC
TRBJ2-7 | NA | NA | TRBV27 | CASSLFGRSLREEQYF | TGTGCCAGCAGTTTATTTGGACGGTCACTACGTGAGGAGCAGTACTTC
TRBJ2-1 | NA | NA | TRBV13 | CASSLMAAGSYNEQFF | TGTGCCAGCAGCTTAATGGCGGCAGGCTCCTACAATGAGCAGTTCTTC
TRBJ1-1 | TRBD1 | NA | TRBV28 | CASSEGRGRTEAFF | TGTGCCAGCAGTGAGGGCAGGGGGCGAACTGAAGCTTTCTTT
TRBJ1-2 | TRBD1 | NA | TRBV6-2/TRBV6-3 | CASSYAGTGRYGYTF | TGTGCCAGCAGTTACGCCGGGACAGGGCGTTATGGCTACACCTTC
TRBJ2-3 | TRBD2 | few | TRBV7-9 | CASSGTTPATQYF | TGTGCCAGCAGCGGGACTACCCCTGCTACGCAGTATTTT
TRBJ1-3 | NA | NA | TRBV7-9 | CASSLFAGSGNTIYF | TGTGCCAGCAGCTTATTCGCTGGCTCTGGAAACACCATATATTTT
TRBJ1-5 | NA | NA | TRBV28 | CATLRQGNQPQHF | TGTGCCACCCTTCGGCAGGGGAATCAGCCCCAGCATTTT
TRBJ2-3 | TRBD2 | few | TRBV7-9 | CATAAGGGRSTDTQYF | TGTGCCACCGCAGCTGGGGGGGGAAGAAGCACAGATACGCAGTATTTT
TRBJ2-3 | NA | NA | TRBV12-3/TRBV12-4 | CASSYPPTRERGTQYF | TGTGCCAGCAGTTACCCCCCAACTAGAGAGCGAGGTACGCAGTATTTT
TRBJ2-5 | NA | many | TRBV4-1 | CASRRRGTADQETQYF | TGCGCCAGCAGGCGAAGGGGGACGGCCGACCAAGAGACCCAGTACTTC
TRBJ2-3 | TRBD1 | many | TRBV5-1 | CASSLGQGSTDTQYF | TGTGCCAGCAGTTTGGGACAGGGAAGCACAGATACGCAGTATTTT
TRBJ2-7 | NA | NA | TRBV5-1 | CASSLDGQNYEQYF | TGCGCCAGCAGCTTGGATGGACAGAACTACGAGCAGTACTTC
TRBJ2-5 | NA | few | TRBV24-1 | CATSLGGGKQETQYF | TGTGCCACCAGTTTGGGCGGGGGCAAACAAGAGACCCAGTACTTC
TRBJ2-7 | NA | few | TRBV24-1 | CATKTYEQYF | TGTGCCACCAAAACCTACGAGCAGTACTTC
TRBJ2-1 | NA | many | TRBV27 | CASRNPGVGDEQFF | TGTGCCAGCAGGAATCCGGGGGTTGGGGATGAGCAGTTCTTC
TRBJ2-7 | TRBD1 | many | TRBV20-1 | CSAHGTGTPYEQYF | TGCAGTGCTCACGGGACAGGGACGCCCTACGAGCAGTACTTC
TRBJ1-2 | TRBD1 | many | TRBV5-8 | CASTPDRGYGYTF | TGTGCCAGCACCCCTGACAGGGGCTATGGCTACACCTTC
TRBJ2-1 | NA | many | TRBV20-1 | CSARDVLQQFF | TGCAGTGCTAGAGATGTGCTCCAGCAGTTCTTC
TRBJ2-1 | TRBD2 | NA | TRBV12-3/TRBV12-4 | CASSMGLAGSYNEQFF | TGTGCCAGCAGCATGGGACTAGCGGGGTCGTACAATGAGCAGTTCTTC
TRBJ2-4 | TRBD2 | few | TRBV7-2 | CASSHGLAGSAKNIQYF | TGTGCCAGCAGCCACGGACTAGCGGGTTCAGCCAAAAACATTCAGTACTTC
TRBJ2-5 | TRBD1 | few | TRBV7-2 | CASSLALGTGEWEQYF | TGTGCCAGCAGCTTAGCGTTAGGGACAGGGGAATGGGAGCAGTACTTC
TRBJ2-7 | NA | few | TRBV27 | CASSLPPSYGQYF | TGTGCCAGCAGTTTGCCCCCCTCCTACGGGCAGTACTTC
TRBJ2-2 | TRBD2 | NA | TRBV10-1 | CASSDGASGDTGELFF | TGCGCCAGCAGTGATGGGGCTAGCGGGGACACCGGGGAGCTGTTTTTT
TRBJ1-1 | NA | few | TRBV6-6 | CASSHVQLRGTEAFF | TGTGCCAGCAGTCACGTACAACTCCGGGGTACTGAAGCTTTCTTT
TRBJ1-2 | TRBD1 | NA | TRBV6-6 | CASSGTGVAHGYTF | TGTGCCAGCAGTGGGACAGGGGTGGCGCATGGCTACACCTTC
TRBJ2-2 | NA | few | TRBV9 | CASSVDGFGTGELFF | TGTGCCAGCAGCGTAGACGGATTCGGCACCGGGGAGCTGTTTTTT
TRBJ2-3 | NA | few | TRBV20-1 | CSARDGRGADTQYF | TGCAGTGCTAGAGACGGCAGGGGTGCAGATACGCAGTATTTT
TRBJ2-2 | NA | NA | TRBV5-5 | CASSLVRSGELFF | TGTGCCAGCAGCTTGGTGAGGTCCGGGGAGCTGTTTTTT
TRBJ1-1 | TRBD1 | NA | TRBV4-3 | CASSQVQGASTEAFF | TGCGCCAGCAGCCAAGTCCAGGGGGCGTCCACTGAAGCTTTCTTT
TRBJ2-1 | TRBD2 | many | TRBV10-3 | CAISGNQAGGRNEQFF | TGTGCCATCAGTGGCAACCAAGCGGGGGGGCGTAATGAGCAGTTCTTC
TRBJ1-1 | NA | NA | TRBV25-1 | CASSYGFNTEAFF | TGTGCCAGCAGTTACGGCTTTAACACTGAAGCTTTCTTT
TRBJ1-4 | TRBD1 | few | TRBV6-1 | CASSEGQGLTNEKLFF | TGTGCCAGCAGTGAAGGACAGGGTCTAACTAATGAAAAACTGTTTTTT
TRBJ2-1 | TRBD1 | many | TRBV9 | CASSDGTGTYNEQFF | TGTGCCAGCAGCGACGGGACAGGGACCTACAATGAGCAGTTCTTC
TRBJ2-7 | NA | NA | TRBV11-2 | CASSLHWLGEQYF | TGTGCCAGCAGCTTACACTGGCTGGGGGAGCAGTACTTC